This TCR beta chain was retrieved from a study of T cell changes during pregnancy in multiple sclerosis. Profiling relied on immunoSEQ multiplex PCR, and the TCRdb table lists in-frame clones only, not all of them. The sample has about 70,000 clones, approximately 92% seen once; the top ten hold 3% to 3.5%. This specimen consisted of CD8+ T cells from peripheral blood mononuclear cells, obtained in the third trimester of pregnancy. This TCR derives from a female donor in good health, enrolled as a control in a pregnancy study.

DNA of the CDR3: TGTGCCAGCATGTGGAGCTCTGGAAACACCATATATTTT. Translated: CASMWSSGNTIYF. The chain joins TRBV14 to TRBJ1-3; the D is unclear. In germline, CDR1 is SGHDN, CDR2 FVKESK. Trimming cost V 7 bases and J 0 bases, with 7 bases left between them. The CDR3 is made up of 13 amino acids.